This is a list of T cell receptor beta chains from one sample in a study of blood T cells in healthy people across ages. TCRdb re-analysed the 5' RACE reads in MiXCR, keeping a single row per CDR3 protein. The sample contains more than 1 million distinct CDR3 sequences, around 45% of which appear only once. The sample consisted of blood. The source is a woman in her fifties or sixties in good health. Both conserved end residues are part of each CDR3. A D gene is named only where the DNA matches it firmly. Clone size is stated in some rows and not others, as once, few, many or a class when expanded.

d_call j_call v_call clone_size cdr3_aa cdr3_nt
. TRBJ2-3 TRBV18 . CASSPRLGGAHTDTQYF TGTGCCAGCTCACCAAGACTTGGGGGGGCCCACACAGATACGCAGTATTTT
. TRBJ2-7 TRBV5-6 . CASSLVDNYEQYF TGTGCCAGCAGCTTGGTGGACAACTACGAGCAGTACTTC
TRBD2 TRBJ2-4 TRBV2 . CASSRRFGLAENIQYF TGTGCCAGCAGTCGACGCTTTGGACTAGCGGAAAACATTCAGTACTTC
. TRBJ1-2 TRBV20-1 . CSARDLPGYGYTF TGCAGTGCTAGAGATCTACCGGGCTATGGCTACACCTTC
. TRBJ2-5 TRBV18 once CASSPEAGQTLGETQYF TGTGCCAGCTCACCAGAGGCCGGACAAACCTTGGGAGAGACCCAGTACTTC
TRBD2 TRBJ2-4 TRBV6-6 few CASAQSGRVAKNIQYF TGTGCCAGCGCCCAGAGCGGGAGGGTAGCCAAAAACATTCAGTACTTC
. TRBJ1-2 TRBV21-1 once CASSPLPGAPSYTF TGTGCCAGCAGCCCCCTTCCCGGGGCCCCAAGCTACACCTTC
TRBD2 TRBJ2-7 TRBV7-9 . CATKGGAGDDEQYF TGTGCCACCAAAGGGGGAGCGGGAGACGACGAGCAGTACTTC
. TRBJ1-2 TRBV29-1 few CSVSRHFPNYGYTF TGCAGCGTTTCCCGACACTTCCCTAACTATGGCTACACCTTC
. TRBJ2-5 TRBV6-5 . CASSYSAGKGETQYF TGTGCCAGCAGTTACTCGGCAGGGAAGGGAGAGACCCAGTACTTC
TRBD1 TRBJ2-1 TRBV7-9 few CASTHRQGARTNEQFF TGTGCCAGCACCCATCGACAGGGGGCAAGGACCAATGAGCAGTTCTTC
. TRBJ1-5 TRBV27 . CASSPRKRVQPQHF TGTGCCAGCAGTCCACGTAAAAGGGTACAGCCCCAGCATTTT
. TRBJ1-2 TRBV9 . CASSEGEGLYRCTF TGTGCCAGCAGCGAGGGGGAAGGCCTTTATCGCTGCACCTTC
. TRBJ1-4 TRBV7-9 . CASSHLSGTNEKLFF TGTGCCAGCAGCCACTTAAGTGGAACTAATGAAAAACTGTTTTTT
TRBD2 TRBJ2-1 TRBV5-1 . CASSPAGGRNNEQFF TGCGCCAGCAGCCCGGCGGGCGGGAGAAACAATGAGCAGTTCTTC
TRBD2 TRBJ2-1 TRBV10-1 . CASSEILAGGAYNEQFF TGCGCCAGCAGTGAAATACTAGCGGGAGGGGCTTACAATGAGCAGTTCTTC
. TRBJ1-5 TRBV6-2/TRBV6-3 . CASSYVPQQPQHF TGTGCCAGCAGTTATGTCCCGCAACAGCCCCAGCATTTT
TRBD2 TRBJ2-3 TRBV6-1 . CASHRTSGSDTQYF TGTGCCTCACACCGGACTAGCGGGAGCGATACGCAGTATTTT
TRBD1 TRBJ2-7 TRBV5-5 . CASNLGDRGHEQYF TGTGCCAGCAACTTGGGGGACAGGGGCCACGAGCAGTACTTC
TRBD2 TRBJ2-5 TRBV6-2/TRBV6-3 . CASSYWGLAGDGETQYF TGTGCCAGCAGTTACTGGGGATTAGCGGGAGACGGAGAGACCCAGTACTTC
. TRBJ2-3 TRBV12-3/TRBV12-4 . CATRTGFGADTQYF TGTGCCACCCGGACGGGCTTTGGGGCAGATACGCAGTATTTT
. TRBJ2-1 TRBV20-1 . CSALWTGGYNEQFF TGCAGTGCCCTCTGGACTGGCGGTTACAATGAGCAGTTCTTC
. TRBJ2-3 TRBV19 . CASRIGQSTDTQYF TGTGCCAGTAGAATCGGGCAGAGCACAGATACGCAGTATTTT
. TRBJ2-6 TRBV29-1 . CSVVSFSGANVPTF TGCAGCGTTGTTTCATTCTCTGGGGCCAACGTCCCGACTTTC
TRBD1 TRBJ2-5 TRBV7-9 . CASSRQGPETQYF TGTGCCAGCAGCCGACAGGGGCCGGAGACCCAGTACTTC
. TRBJ2-1 TRBV9 . CASSVYRDPYNEQFF TGTGCCAGCAGCGTTTACAGGGACCCCTACAATGAGCAGTTCTTC
. TRBJ2-1 TRBV27 . CASSLVGGSVDEQFF TGTGCCAGCAGTTTAGTTGGGGGGTCGGTCGACGAGCAGTTCTTC
. TRBJ2-1 TRBV11-2 once CASSPPETGYNEQFF TGTGCCAGCAGCCCTCCGGAGACAGGCTACAATGAGCAGTTCTTC
. TRBJ2-3 TRBV9 . CASSVEPNGYTDTQYF TGTGCCAGCAGCGTAGAGCCTAACGGATACACAGATACGCAGTATTTT
TRBD2 TRBJ2-1 TRBV20-1 . CSAGREREERNEQFF TGCAGTGCTGGCCGGGAGCGGGAGGAAAGGAATGAGCAGTTCTTC
. TRBJ1-1 TRBV29-1 . CSDVIAEAFF TGCAGCGATGTAATCGCTGAAGCTTTCTTT
TRBD2 TRBJ2-4 TRBV9 . CASSVGGAGGIQYF TGTGCCAGCAGCGTGGGCGGGGCGGGGGGTATTCAGTACTTC
TRBD2 TRBJ2-5 TRBV11-3 . CASSPSGRVHETQYF TGTGCCAGCAGCCCGAGCGGGAGGGTCCATGAGACCCAGTACTTC
TRBD2 TRBJ2-3 TRBV7-3 . CVSTPGLAAFGDTQYF TGTGTCAGCACCCCCGGACTAGCGGCGTTTGGAGATACGCAGTATTTT
. TRBJ2-1 TRBV25-1 . CASSSGLGGGGNEQFF TGTGCCAGCAGTTCAGGGTTGGGCGGGGGCGGGAATGAGCAGTTCTTC
. TRBJ2-7 TRBV9 . CASSVAGSNEQYF TGTGCCAGCAGCGTAGCTGGCAGCAACGAGCAGTACTTC
TRBD1 TRBJ2-4 TRBV5-1 . CASSLEAGGLNIQYF TGCGCCAGCAGCTTGGAGGCAGGGGGCCTAAACATTCAGTACTTC
TRBD2 TRBJ2-1 TRBV15 . CATSRDLAGRLDEQFF TGTGCCACCAGCAGAGATCTAGCGGGAAGGCTCGATGAGCAGTTCTTC
. TRBJ2-3 TRBV27 few CASSYRPSTDTQYF TGTGCCAGCAGTTATCGGCCTAGCACAGATACGCAGTATTTT
. TRBJ2-7 TRBV29-1 . CSVALGYEQYF TGCAGCGTTGCGTTGGGTTACGAGCAGTACTTC